These 31 T cell receptor beta chains came from one sample sequenced in a study of cytomegalovirus exposure and HLA in healthy donors. Libraries were prepared by immunoSEQ multiplex PCR; TCRdb keeps only in-frame clonotypes and omits some of them. The data show 300,000 to 400,000 clones, with around 86% seen just once and 0.65% to 0.95% held by the top ten. The sample consisted of PBMCs. The source is a young woman in good health and CMV-seronegative.

The chain joins TRBV2 to TRBJ2-7, with TRBD1 identical over 9 bases. This CDR3 spans 14 amino acids. Germline trimming cut 7 bases from V and 4 bases from J; bases unmatched to any gene: 8. CDR1 and CDR2 (germline): SNHLY, FYNNEI. The CDR3 bases are TGTGCCAGCACTCCCCCGGACAGGGGTTACGAGCAGTACTTC. Translation gives CASTPPDRGYEQYF. The full variable domain, in which reference TRBV2 and TRBJ2-7 provide the parts outside the CDR3, is EPEVTQTPSHQVTQMGQEVILRCVPISNHLYFYWYRQILGQKVEFLVSFYNNEISEKSEIFDDQFSVERPDGSNFTLKIRSTKLEDSAMYFCASTPPDRGYEQYFGPGTRLTVT.

The J gene is TRBJ2-7, the V gene TRBV6-1; 12 bases line up with TRBD2. Germline CDR1 reads MNHNS; CDR2 reads SASEGT. There are 14 residues in the CDR3. J gave up 5 bases and V 2 bases, and 1 base lay outside the gene matches. CDR3 amino acids: CASSELAGGDEQYF. The CDR3, as DNA: TGTGCCAGCAGTGAACTAGCGGGAGGGGACGAGCAGTACTTC.

The V gene is TRBV6-5, the J gene TRBJ1-2, with D perhaps TRBD1 (6 bases). The CDR3 is made up of 15 amino acids. V was cut by 8 bases and J by 3 bases, with 19 bases left in between. Germline V lookup: CDR1 MNHEY, CDR2 SVGAGI. The CDR3 is CASSSTGLSDYGYTF. In nucleotides, the CDR3 is TGTGCCAGCTCTTCAACAGGGTTAAGTGACTATGGCTACACCTTC.

The chain recombines TRBV2 with TRBJ1-6; 7 nucleotides align to TRBD1. CDR1 SNHLY and CDR2 FYNNEI come from the germline V gene. The CDR3 is made up of 15 amino acids. With 8 bases clipped from V and 2 bases from J, the junction kept 6 bases outside the gene matches. This CDR3 reads CASQPTGAYNSPLHF. The CDR3 coding sequence is TGTGCCAGCCAACCCACAGGGGCCTATAATTCACCCCTCCACTTT.

V usage is TRBV25-1 and J usage is TRBJ2-7; 10 nucleotides line up with TRBD2. The CDR3 is 17 amino acids. Germline V gene data show CDR1 as MGHDK and CDR2 as SYGVNS. The trim removed 6 bases at V and 6 bases at J, leaving 17 bases unmatched. The CDR3 loop reads CASSGNLAGGSDGEQYF. The CDR3 region has the DNA TGTGCCAGCAGCGGAAATTTAGCGGGAGGATCGGATGGCGAGCAGTACTTC.

In this sample, this clone turned up once. This chain connects TRBV29-1 to TRBJ1-3, with D possibly matching TRBD1 (5 bases). The CDR3 is made up of 12 amino acids. Deletions cut 3 bases from V and 6 bases from J, with 9 bases between. Per germline, CDR1 SQVTM and CDR2 ANQGSEA. DNA of the CDR3: TGCAGCGTTGACACAGGAGCAAACACCATATATTTT. As protein: CSVDTGANTIYF.

The chain couples TRBV30 to TRBJ2-5; 11 bases agree with TRBD1. CDR3 length: 15 residues. Germline assignment: CDR1 GTSNPN and CDR2 SVGIG (reference sequence). Trimming at V came to 1 base and at J to 5 bases, leaving 6 bases not matched to a gene. CDR3 sequence reads: CAWSADRGRVETQYF. The CDR3 DNA sequence: TGTGCCTGGAGTGCGGACAGGGGGCGAGTGGAGACCCAGTACTTC.

This clone was counted a few times. The rearrangement links TRBV27 to TRBJ2-7, with 11 bases lining up with TRBD2. This CDR3 has 14 residues. CDR1 and CDR2 from the germline V gene are MNHEY and SMNVEV (reference sequence). With 5 bases clipped from V and 3 bases from J, the junction kept 3 bases outside the gene matches. The CDR3 DNA reads as TGTGCCAGCAGTCCGGGGACTAGCGGCTACGAGCAGTACTTC. Amino acids: CASSPGTSGYEQYF.

For the CDR3, the DNA is TGTGCCAGCAGTTTACCGGGAGGCGACGAGCAGTACTTC. Translating gives CASSLPGGDEQYF. The chain couples TRBV28 to TRBJ2-7; 7 bases line up with TRBD2. Germline trimming cut 2 bases from V and 5 bases from J; bases unmatched to any gene: 3. The CDR3 is made up of 13 amino acids. CDR1 and CDR2 from the germline V gene are MDHEN and SYDVKM.

The genes are TRBV27 and TRBJ1-2; D is uncertain. The CDR3 loop spans 15 amino acids. With 2 bases removed from V and 0 bases from J, the gap between germline ends came to 10 bases. Per the germline V gene, CDR1 is MNHEY and CDR2 is SMNVEV (reference sequence). Here the CDR3 DNA reads TGTGCCAGCAGTTTAACGCTCCAGGCTAACTATGGCTACACCTTC. The encoded protein is CASSLTLQANYGYTF.

CDR3 amino acids: CASSLLAPSGANVLTF. In nucleotides, the CDR3 is TGTGCCAGCAGCTTACTCGCCCCTTCTGGGGCCAACGTCCTGACTTTC. The V gene is TRBV5-6, the J gene TRBJ2-6; D gene unclear. Germline V gene sequence: CDR1 SGHDT, CDR2 YYEEEE. This CDR3 is built from 16 residues. Between the trimmed V and J ends, which lost 2 bases and 1 base, there was a span of 10 bases.

This clone was counted only a few times. The chain has TRBV11-2 and TRBJ2-1, with 7 bases matching TRBD1. V shed 1 base and J 8 bases; nucleotides not matched to a gene: 5. The V gene's germline CDR1 is SGHAT and CDR2 FQNNGV. This CDR3 is built from 14 residues. The CDR3 coding sequence is TGTGCCAGCAGCTTAGCAATTCAGGGGGATGAGCAGTTCTTC. Amino acids: CASSLAIQGDEQFF.

The genes are TRBV6-4 and TRBJ2-5; 10 nucleotides match TRBD1. The CDR3 has 16 residues. V was pared by 4 bases and J by 2 bases, with 7 bases of the junction left unmatched. The germline CDR1 and CDR2 sequences are MRHNA and SNTAGT. This CDR3 is CASSASPGQGQETQYF. Written as DNA, the CDR3 is TGTGCCAGCAGTGCCAGCCCGGGACAGGGGCAAGAGACCCAGTACTTC.

This chain links TRBV4-2 with TRBJ2-1, with 10 bases fitting TRBD2. From germline, CDR1 is LGHNA and CDR2 YNFKEQ. The CDR3 loop spans 17 amino acids. J gave up 1 base and V 3 bases, and 6 bases lay outside the gene matches. CDR3 residues: CASSQFLAGVSYNEQFF. Written as DNA, the CDR3 is TGTGCCAGCAGCCAGTTCCTAGCGGGAGTTTCCTACAATGAGCAGTTCTTC.

The rearrangement links TRBV5-4 to TRBJ1-2; D perhaps matches TRBD1 (6 bases). The CDR3 has 14 amino acids. V was clipped by 2 bases and J by 4 bases, with 12 bases between them. Germline lookup yields CDR1 SGHNT and CDR2 YYREEE (reference sequence). CDR3 in DNA: TGTGCCAGCAGCTTAGCCAGGGGCTCCTATGGCTACACCTTC. Translated, it gives CASSLARGSYGYTF.

The V call is TRBV5-4, the J call TRBJ1-2; 7 positions agree with TRBD1. The junction had 15 bases not matched to a gene; V was cut back by 3 bases and J by 4 bases. The germline V gene has CDR1 SGHNT and CDR2 YYREEE (reference sequence). The CDR3 spans 17 residues. The CDR3 protein is CASSSWTGPSTPYGYTF. CDR3 DNA: TGTGCCAGCAGCTCGTGGACAGGCCCTTCGACCCCCTATGGCTACACCTTC.

This rearrangement joins TRBV6-6 to TRBJ2-3, with D perhaps matching TRBD2 (5 bases). This CDR3 has 15 residues. The V gene's germline CDR1 is MNHNY and CDR2 SVGAGI (reference sequence). With 3 bases removed from V and 3 bases from J, the gap between germline ends came to 13 bases. CDR3 loop: CASSYVGSLTDTQYF. The DNA of the CDR3 is TGTGCCAGCAGTTATGTTGGGAGCCTAACAGATACGCAGTATTTT.

This sequence joins TRBV15 and TRBJ2-5; D perhaps matches TRBD1 (5 bases). Germline V lookup: CDR1 LNHNV, CDR2 YYDKDF (reference sequence). The V end was cut by 0 bases, the J end by 9 bases, with 17 bases between. The CDR3 is 15 amino acids. The CDR3 here is CATSREKLSWGPQYF. DNA of the CDR3: TGTGCCACCAGCAGAGAAAAACTATCCTGGGGCCCCCAGTACTTC. Using reference TRBV15 and TRBJ2-5 for the parts outside the CDR3, the full variable domain is DAMVIQNPRYQVTQFGKPVTLSCSQTLNHNVMYWYQQKSSQAPKLLFHYYDKDFNNEADTPDNFQSRRPNTSFCFLDIRSPGLGDTAMYLCATSREKLSWGPQYFGPGTRLLVL.

The gene calls are TRBV30 and TRBJ2-7, with a possible D match to TRBD2 (5 bases). The CDR3 sequence is 13 residues long. V lost 1 base to trimming and J lost 2 bases, with 9 bases between them. In germline, CDR1 is GTSNPN, CDR2 SVGIG (reference sequence). The CDR3: CAWSGGPPYEQYF. In nucleotides, the CDR3 is TGTGCCTGGAGTGGAGGGCCACCCTACGAGCAGTACTTC.

This clone was seen a single time. The chain combines TRBV2 with TRBJ2-1; tentatively, D is TRBD1 (7 bases). CDR3 length equals 12 residues. Trimming shortened V by 6 bases and J by 13 bases, and 16 bases separated the two germline ends. Germline loops: CDR1 SNHLY, CDR2 FYNNEI. CDR3 residues: CASRGGQFRQFF. The CDR3 nucleotides are TGTGCCAGCAGGGGGGGACAGTTTCGACAGTTCTTC. The full variable domain, rest sourced from reference TRBV2 and TRBJ2-1, is EPEVTQTPSHQVTQMGQEVILRCVPISNHLYFYWYRQILGQKVEFLVSFYNNEISEKSEIFDDQFSVERPDGSNFTLKIRSTKLEDSAMYFCASRGGQFRQFFGPGTRLTVL.

The chain links TRBV5-1 to TRBJ1-2; tentatively, D is TRBD1 (6 bases). CDR1 is SGHRS and CDR2 is YFSETQ in the germline V gene. Trimming took 4 bases from V and 3 from J, leaving 10 bases between them. CDR3 length equals 13 residues. This CDR3 is CASSTRTDYGYTF. Written as DNA, the CDR3 is TGCGCCAGCAGCACCCGGACAGACTATGGCTACACCTTC. The whole variable domain, filled in from reference TRBV5-1 and TRBJ1-2, reads KAGVTQTPRYLIKTRGQQVTLSCSPISGHRSVSWYQQTPGQGLQFLFEYFSETQRNKGNFPGRFSGRQFSNSRSEMNVSTLELGDSALYLCASSTRTDYGYTFGSGTRLTVV.

This clone was seen a handful of times. The CDR3 spells CAIRAGPYNEQFF. In DNA, the CDR3 is TGTGCCATTCGAGCGGGTCCTTACAATGAGCAGTTCTTC. The gene calls are TRBV6-4 and TRBJ2-1; possibly TRBD2 for D (6 bases). Germline-derived CDR1 and CDR2 are MRHNA and SNTAGT. The CDR3 loop spans 13 amino acids. V gave up 10 bases and J gave up 4 bases, with 14 bases separating them.

The chain recombines TRBV30 with TRBJ2-1; 8 bases are a match to TRBD2. Germline V gene lookup returns CDR1 GTSNPN and CDR2 SVGIG (reference sequence). The CDR3 length is 11 residues. V gave up 4 bases and J gave up 10 bases; unmatched junction bases: 3. CDR3 region: CAWTSGQEQFF. In DNA form, the CDR3 reads TGTGCCTGGACTAGCGGGCAAGAGCAGTTCTTC.

V gene TRBV10-1 combines with J gene TRBJ2-3, with D perhaps TRBD2 (5 bases). The germline CDR1 and CDR2 sequences are WNHNN and SYGVQD (reference sequence). The germline V and J ends were trimmed by 3 bases and 2 bases, with 9 bases remaining between them. The CDR3 runs 14 residues. The CDR3 nucleotides read TGCGCCAGCAGTGACCCGGGGATCACAGATACGCAGTATTTT. Protein sequence: CASSDPGITDTQYF.

The chain's CDR3 is CASSGPETGGDSTNEKLFF. The CDR3 DNA is TGTGCCAGCAGCGGACCCGAGACAGGAGGAGATTCAACTAATGAAAAACTGTTTTTT. The chain uses TRBV7-9 and TRBJ1-4; a possible D gene is TRBD1 (6 bases). CDR1 and CDR2 from the germline V gene are SEHNR and FQNEAQ (reference sequence). The V end lost 5 bases, the J end lost 0 bases, and 22 bases lay between the germline ends. The CDR3 spans 19 residues. The whole variable domain, remainder taken from reference TRBV7-9 and TRBJ1-4, is DTGVSQNPRHKITKRGQNVTFRCDPISEHNRLYWYRQTLGQGPEFLTYFQNEAQLEKSRLLSDRFSAERPKGSFSTLEIQRTEQGDSAMYLCASSGPETGGDSTNEKLFFGSGTQLSVL.

This clone appeared once. The rearrangement uses TRBV9 and TRBJ2-7; 8 positions agree with TRBD1. This CDR3 has 14 residues. The V gene end was trimmed by 3 bases and the J gene end by 1 base; junction bases not matched to a gene: 3. The germline V gene has CDR1 SGDLS and CDR2 YYNGEE. CDR3 sequence (DNA): TGTGCCAGCAGCGGGACAGGGAGGTCCTACGAGCAGTACTTC. Encoded protein: CASSGTGRSYEQYF.

This sequence joins TRBV4-2 and TRBJ2-3; 12 nucleotides agree with TRBD2. The CDR3 totals 15 residues. Trimming removed 4 bases from V and 6 bases from J; junction bases left unmatched: 5. The germline gives CDR1 LGHNA, CDR2 YNFKEQ. CDR3 bases: TGTGCCAGCAGCCTCCTAGCGGGGGGGTTGGATACGCAGTATTTT. It translates to CASSLLAGGLDTQYF.

The V and J genes are TRBV10-1 and TRBJ1-5; no clear D. This CDR3 comprises 13 residues. Trimming shortened V by 9 bases and J by 2 bases, and 11 bases separated the two germline ends. The germline V gene encodes CDR1 WNHNN and CDR2 SYGVQD (reference sequence). CDR3 protein: CARPEVGNQPQHF. For the CDR3, the DNA is TGCGCCAGACCGGAGGTCGGCAATCAGCCCCAGCATTTT.

The chain is built from TRBV7-7 and TRBJ2-1, with 14 positions matching TRBD2. Looked up from germline, CDR1 is SSHAT and CDR2 is FNYEAQ (reference sequence). The length of the CDR3 is 15 residues. With V trimmed by 1 base and J by 9 bases, 2 bases remained unmatched. CDR3 amino acids: CASSLGLAGGAEQFF. The CDR3 DNA sequence: TGTGCCAGCAGCTTAGGACTAGCGGGGGGGGCTGAGCAGTTCTTC.

J is TRBJ1-1 and V is TRBV15, with TRBD1 matching 8 bases. Germline CDR1 is LNHNV and CDR2 is YYDKDF (reference sequence). V trimming: 4 bases; J trimming: 4 bases; junction bases outside the gene matches: 5. The CDR3 consists of 14 residues. CDR3 sequence (DNA): TGTGCCACCAGCACCGCGGACAGGGCCACTGAAGCTTTCTTT. It is translated as CATSTADRATEAFF.

V is TRBV27 and J is TRBJ2-1; the D is unclear. Trimming removed 2 bases from V and 1 base from J, with 12 bases in between. Germline-derived CDR1 and CDR2 are MNHEY and SMNVEV (reference sequence). CDR3 size: 16 residues. This CDR3 is CASSLGHGESYNEQFF. As DNA, the CDR3 is TGTGCCAGCAGTTTAGGGCATGGCGAATCCTACAATGAGCAGTTCTTC.